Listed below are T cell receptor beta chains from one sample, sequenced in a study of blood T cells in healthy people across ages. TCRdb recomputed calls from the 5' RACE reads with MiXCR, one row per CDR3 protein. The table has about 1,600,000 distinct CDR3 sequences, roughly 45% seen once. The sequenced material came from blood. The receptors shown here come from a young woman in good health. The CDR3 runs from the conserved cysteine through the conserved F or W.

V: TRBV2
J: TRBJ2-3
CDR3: CASSEAASTDTQYF

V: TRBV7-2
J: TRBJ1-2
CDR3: CASSALTGVDGYTF

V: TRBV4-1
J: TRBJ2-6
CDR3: CASSQDGQGAISGANVLTF

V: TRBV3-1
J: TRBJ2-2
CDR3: CASSQGRSNTGELFF

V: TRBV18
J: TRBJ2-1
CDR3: CASSPRRRGTSVYEQFF

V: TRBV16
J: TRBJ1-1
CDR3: CASSQTGGMNTEAFF

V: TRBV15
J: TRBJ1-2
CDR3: CATIAHHQKSYTF

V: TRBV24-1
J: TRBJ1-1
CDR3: CATPPRGLNTEAFF

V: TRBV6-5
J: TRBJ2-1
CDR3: CASSLAPSGTSGNEQFF

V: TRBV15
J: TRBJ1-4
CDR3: CATSRNPGATNEKLFF

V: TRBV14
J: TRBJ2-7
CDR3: CASSPQTGRNEQYF

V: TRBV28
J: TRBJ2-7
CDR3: CASSLPRGGVLEQYF

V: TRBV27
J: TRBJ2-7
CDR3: CASRWGIAYEQYF

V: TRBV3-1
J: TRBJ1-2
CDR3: CASSQGKGLNYGYTF

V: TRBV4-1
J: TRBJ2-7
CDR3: CASSQERTRYEQYF

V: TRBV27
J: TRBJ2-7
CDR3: CASSFRGGEQYF

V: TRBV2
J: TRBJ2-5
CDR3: CASIEVLVAETQYF

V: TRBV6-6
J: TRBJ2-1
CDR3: CASSYYPPRGFYNEQFF

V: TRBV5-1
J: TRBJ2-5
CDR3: CASSKGGTSAGETQYF

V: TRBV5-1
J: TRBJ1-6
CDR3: CASSLVQGHYNSPLHF

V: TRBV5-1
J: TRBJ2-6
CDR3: CASSLVPGVVGANVLTF

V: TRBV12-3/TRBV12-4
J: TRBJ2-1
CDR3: CASSLGLHNEQFF

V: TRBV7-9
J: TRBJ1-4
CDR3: CASSLGLHRPGVWSEKLFF

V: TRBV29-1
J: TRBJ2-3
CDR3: CSVLSMVTGGTDTQYF

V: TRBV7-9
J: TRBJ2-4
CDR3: CASVSGNNGPAKNIQYF

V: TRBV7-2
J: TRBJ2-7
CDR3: CASSLNYVGGTASYEQYF

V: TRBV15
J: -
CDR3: CAASRARGGYEQYF

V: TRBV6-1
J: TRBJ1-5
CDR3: CASSERTEGNQPQHF

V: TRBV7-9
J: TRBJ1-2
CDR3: CASSLEGTSAYGYTF

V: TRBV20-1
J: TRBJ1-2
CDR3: CSASWGGNGYTF

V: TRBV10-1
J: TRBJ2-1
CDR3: CAGSEVLAGGPRNEQFF

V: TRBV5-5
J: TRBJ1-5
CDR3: CASSLDAGSPDQPQHF

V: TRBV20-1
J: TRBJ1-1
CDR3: CSARVRQGVRNTEAFF

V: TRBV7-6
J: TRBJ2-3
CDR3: CASSLQAGGSTDTQYF

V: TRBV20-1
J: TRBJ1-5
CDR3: CSAGQTGGGSNQPQHF

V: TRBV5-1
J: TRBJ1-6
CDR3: CASSLSGGGYNSPLHF

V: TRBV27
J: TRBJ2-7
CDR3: CASSLYIPGQTNYEQYF

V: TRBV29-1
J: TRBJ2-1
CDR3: CSVESGKYHNEQFF

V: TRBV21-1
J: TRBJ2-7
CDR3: CASSKCPRRIIHYEQYF

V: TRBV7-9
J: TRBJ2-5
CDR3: CASSLERSQETQYF